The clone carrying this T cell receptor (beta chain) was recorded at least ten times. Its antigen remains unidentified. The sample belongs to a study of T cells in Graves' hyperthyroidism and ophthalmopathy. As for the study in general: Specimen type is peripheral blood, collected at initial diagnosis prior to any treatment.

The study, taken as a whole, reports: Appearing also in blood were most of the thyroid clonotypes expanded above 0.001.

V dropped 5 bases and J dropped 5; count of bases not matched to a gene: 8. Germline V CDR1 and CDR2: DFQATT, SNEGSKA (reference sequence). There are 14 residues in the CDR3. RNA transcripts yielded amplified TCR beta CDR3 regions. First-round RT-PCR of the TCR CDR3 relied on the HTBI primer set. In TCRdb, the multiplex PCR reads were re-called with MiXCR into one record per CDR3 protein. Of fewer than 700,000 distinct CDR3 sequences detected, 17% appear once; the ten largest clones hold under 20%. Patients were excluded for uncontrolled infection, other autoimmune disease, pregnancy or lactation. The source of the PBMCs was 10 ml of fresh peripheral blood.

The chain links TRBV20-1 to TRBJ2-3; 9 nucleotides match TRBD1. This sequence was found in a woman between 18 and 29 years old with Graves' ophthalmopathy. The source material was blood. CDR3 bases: TGCAGTGCTTCTACAGGGGGCCTCGGAGATACGCAGTATTTT. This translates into CSASTGGLGDTQYF.